Presented here are 25 T cell receptor beta chains from one specimen sequenced in a study of cytomegalovirus exposure and HLA in healthy donors. Use of 60 Vbeta and 13 Jbeta primers characterized the PCR. Generated by immunoSEQ multiplex PCR, the TCRdb table keeps only in-frame clones and is missing some. The profile shows about 100,000 clones, roughly 78% of them singletons. The sequenced sample was PBMCs. Receptors were obtained from a woman aged 55 to 70 in good health and CMV-seronegative.

The chain joins TRBV7-7 to TRBJ2-1; 12 nucleotides align to TRBD2. This CDR3 contains 15 residues. Germline lookup yields CDR1 SSHAT and CDR2 FNYEAQ (reference sequence). After removal of 5 bases from V and 4 bases from J, the junction contained 3 bases not matched to a gene. As DNA, the CDR3 is TGTGCCAGCAGCCGACTAGCGGGGGAGTACAATGAGCAGTTCTTC. This encodes CASSRLAGEYNEQFF.

The rearrangement uses TRBV7-8 and TRBJ2-3, with D perhaps matching TRBD2 (5 bases). Between the trimmed V and J ends, which lost 6 bases and 5 bases, there was a span of 15 bases. CDR1 is SGHVS and CDR2 is FQNEAQ in the germline V gene. The CDR3 extends over 14 amino acids. The DNA for the CDR3 is TGTGCCAGCAGACTGACCCTCGCGGGAGATACGCAGTATTTT. Its translation is CASRLTLAGDTQYF.

This clone was recorded a few times. The chain has TRBV13 and TRBJ2-7; 7 bases line up with TRBD2. J was trimmed by 2 bases and V by 6 bases; bases with no gene match: 13. Per the germline V gene, CDR1 is PRHDT and CDR2 is FYEKMQ (reference sequence). This CDR3 is built from 16 residues. DNA for the CDR3: TGTGCCAGCAGTGCGGAGGGAGCGGCGGGGGCCTACGAGCAGTACTTC. It yields the protein CASSAEGAAGAYEQYF. The whole variable domain, filled in from reference TRBV13 and TRBJ2-7, reads AAGVIQSPRHLIKEKRETATLKCYPIPRHDTVYWYQQGPGQDPQFLISFYEKMQSDKGSIPDRFSAQQFSDYHSELNMSSLELGDSALYFCASSAEGAAGAYEQYFGPGTRLTVT.

V gene TRBV6-5 combines with J gene TRBJ2-4; 8 positions match TRBD2. The germline gives CDR1 MNHEY, CDR2 SVGAGI. The length of the CDR3 is 15 residues. Trimming at V came to 0 bases and at J to 6 bases, leaving 4 bases not matched to a gene. The CDR3 loop is CASSYSLAGGNIQYF. CDR3 nucleotide sequence: TGTGCCAGCAGTTACTCTCTAGCGGGTGGAAACATTCAGTACTTC.

This rearrangement joins TRBV7-9 to TRBJ2-3; no clear D. The germline CDR1 and CDR2 sequences are SEHNR and FQNEAQ (reference sequence). This CDR3 region has 13 residues. Trimming shortened V by 2 bases and J by 6 bases, and 9 bases separated the two germline ends. The CDR3 sequence: CASSLTSGDTQYF. The CDR3 DNA is TGTGCCAGCAGCTTAACTTCCGGTGATACGCAGTATTTT.

This clone was seen a handful of times. The chain couples TRBV4-3 to TRBJ2-1; 10 bases map to TRBD2. CDR3 size: 18 residues. J gave up 5 bases and V 3 bases, and 13 bases lay outside the gene matches. CDR1 LGHNA and CDR2 YSLEER come from the germline V gene. CDR3 in amino acids: CASSHDGLILAGNNEQFF. In DNA, the CDR3 is TGCGCCAGCAGCCATGACGGTCTAATACTAGCGGGGAACAATGAGCAGTTCTTC.

This chain links TRBV19 with TRBJ2-1; 10 bases are a match to TRBD2. The germline V gene has CDR1 LNHDA and CDR2 SQIVND (reference sequence). J gave up 5 bases and V 9 bases, and 4 bases lay outside the gene matches. The CDR3 is 13 amino acids. The CDR3: CASRLAGDNEQFF. The CDR3 DNA sequence: TGTGCCAGCCGCCTAGCGGGAGACAATGAGCAGTTCTTC.

The chain links TRBV15 to TRBJ1-2; TRBD1 matches 11 bases. CDR3 size: 16 residues. Trimming took 4 bases from V and 8 from J; bases not matched to a gene: 12. From germline, CDR1 is LNHNV and CDR2 YYDKDF (reference sequence). CDR3 amino acids: CATSNIRTGGPSGYTF. Here the CDR3 DNA reads TGTGCCACCAGCAATATCCGGACAGGGGGCCCGTCAGGCTACACCTTC.

The rearrangement joins TRBV7-2 to TRBJ2-6, with 8 bases lining up with TRBD2. V shed 5 bases, J shed 0 bases, and the junction held 6 bases outside the gene matches. CDR3 length: 17 amino acids. The germline CDR1 and CDR2 sequences are SGHTA and FQGNSA. The CDR3 loop reads CASSLTSAFSGANVLTF. The CDR3 DNA reads TGTGCCAGCAGCCTGACTAGCGCCTTCTCTGGGGCCAACGTCCTGACTTTC.

The chain combines TRBV4-3 with TRBJ2-5; TRBD2 is a possible D gene (5 bases). Germline V lookup: CDR1 LGHNA, CDR2 YSLEER. Trimming took 0 bases from V and 2 from J, leaving 10 bases between them. CDR3 size: 15 residues. This CDR3 reads CASSQDWGAQETQYF. In nucleotides, the CDR3 is TGCGCCAGCAGCCAAGATTGGGGAGCTCAAGAGACCCAGTACTTC.

The genes are TRBV6-5 and TRBJ1-3; D is ambiguous. CDR1 MNHEY and CDR2 SVGAGI come from the germline V gene. CDR3 length: 15 residues. V was cut by 6 bases and J by 3 bases, with 15 bases left in between. The CDR3 protein is CASRARGWDGNTIYF. The CDR3 DNA sequence: TGTGCCAGCAGAGCCCGCGGGTGGGATGGAAACACCATATATTTT.

The chain recombines TRBV7-9 with TRBJ2-3; maybe TRBD1 (5 bases). The V gene's germline CDR1 is SEHNR and CDR2 FQNEAQ (reference sequence). V was clipped by 4 bases and J by 5 bases, with 16 bases between them. This CDR3 is 15 amino acids long. The CDR3 bases are TGTGCCAGCAGCTGGGGCGGCCTCTTCGAAGATACGCAGTATTTT. Its translation: CASSWGGLFEDTQYF.

CDR3 DNA: TGTGCCAGCACCGCCAGGGCTGGAAACACCATATATTTT. Amino acids: CASTARAGNTIYF. V gene TRBV5-6 combines with J gene TRBJ1-3, with D possibly matching TRBD1 (5 bases). The V gene lost 6 bases and the J gene lost 2 bases, with 9 bases spanning the gap. Germline assignment: CDR1 SGHDT and CDR2 YYEEEE. The CDR3 loop spans 13 amino acids.

J is TRBJ1-1 and V is TRBV28; 7 bases are shared with TRBD1. From germline, CDR1 is MDHEN and CDR2 SYDVKM. Trimming took 6 bases from V and 4 from J; bases not matched to a gene: 5. The CDR3 runs 13 residues. The CDR3 DNA sequence: TGTGCCAGCAGCCTCCAGGGGGGCACTGAAGCTTTCTTT. Protein: CASSLQGGTEAFF.

The gene calls are TRBV28 and TRBJ1-2, with D hard to call. The CDR3 extends over 11 amino acids. Germline CDR1 is MDHEN and CDR2 is SYDVKM. The V and J ends lost 10 bases and 5 bases respectively, with 11 bases between them. The CDR3 coding sequence is TGTGCCACCTCCCCGACATATGGCTACACCTTC. Translated, it gives CATSPTYGYTF.

The chain employs TRBV7-2 and TRBJ1-6, with 9 bases lining up with TRBD1. Germline CDR1 is SGHTA and CDR2 is FQGNSA. With V trimmed by 5 bases and J by 4 bases, 6 bases remained unmatched. This CDR3 comprises 16 residues. The CDR3 DNA follows: TGTGCCAGCAGCCCACAGGGGACAGGGTATAATTCACCCCTCCACTTT. The encoded protein is CASSPQGTGYNSPLHF.

This clone was counted a few times. This rearrangement joins TRBV27 to TRBJ1-1, with 8 bases that match TRBD1. The germline V gene has CDR1 MNHEY and CDR2 SMNVEV (reference sequence). The CDR3 has 14 residues. The V segment lost 5 bases and the J segment 2 bases; nucleotides outside the gene matches: 4. CDR3 sequence reads: CASSGTGFNTEAFF. CDR3 in DNA: TGTGCCAGCAGTGGGACAGGCTTTAACACTGAAGCTTTCTTT.

This sequence joins TRBV6-5 and TRBJ1-5; no clear D. Germline V gene data show CDR1 as MNHEY and CDR2 as SVGAGI. V dropped 5 bases and J dropped 0 bases, with 5 bases sitting between them. The CDR3 extends over 13 amino acids. The CDR3 nucleotides read TGTGCCAGCAGTGTATATAGCAATCAGCCCCAGCATTTT. Translating gives CASSVYSNQPQHF.

This clone was counted a single time. This chain joins TRBV11-2 and TRBJ2-3; D ambiguous. Trimming took off 0 bases at V and 2 bases at J, with 3 bases between the two ends. Germline V gene sequence: CDR1 SGHAT, CDR2 FQNNGV. The CDR3 contains 13 residues. The CDR3 coding sequence is TGTGCCAGCAGCTTAGACTTCACAGATACGCAGTATTTT. Protein: CASSLDFTDTQYF.

The rearrangement links TRBV7-9 to TRBJ2-7, with 7 bases aligning to TRBD2. The CDR3 has 15 residues. V was clipped by 2 bases and J by 3 bases; unmatched bases: 7. The germline V gene encodes CDR1 SEHNR and CDR2 FQNEAQ (reference sequence). The CDR3 DNA sequence: TGTGCCAGCAGCTTATCACCGGGGGGAGACTACGAGCAGTACTTC. Encoded protein: CASSLSPGGDYEQYF.

Concerning this clone: At one boundary the junction diverges from the germline segment, which might be a read error. This chain connects TRBV9 to TRBJ2-6; TRBD1 is a possible D gene (6 bases). The CDR3 length is 18 residues. Germline CDR1 is SGDLS and CDR2 is YYNGEE. In DNA form, the CDR3 reads TGTGCCAGCAGCCTTGGACAGACCCCGAGCTCTGGGGCCAACGTTCTGACTTTC. This sequence encodes CASSLGQTPSSGANVLTF.

This clone was recorded a few times. The chain has TRBV4-1 and TRBJ1-1; D remains ambiguous. The CDR3 covers 14 residues. Per germline, CDR1 MGHRA and CDR2 YSYEKL. V dropped 1 base and J dropped 5 bases, with 11 bases sitting between them. The DNA for the CDR3 is TGCGCCAGCAGCCAAGTGCAGGCGGGAACTGAAGCTTTCTTT. This gives the protein CASSQVQAGTEAFF.

The gene calls are TRBV5-1 and TRBJ1-1; D might be TRBD1 (6 bases). CDR3 length: 14 residues. Trimming stripped 4 bases from V and 4 bases from J, with 14 bases between. From germline, CDR1 is SGHRS and CDR2 YFSETQ. DNA of the CDR3: TGCGCCAGCAGCCAGACGCAGGGGATCACTGAAGCTTTCTTT. It yields the protein CASSQTQGITEAFF.

The chain joins TRBV19 to TRBJ2-3; weak D call: TRBD1 (6 bases). The V end lost 8 bases, the J end lost 0 bases, and 12 bases lay between the germline ends. CDR3 length: 14 residues. Germline CDR1 LNHDA, CDR2 SQIVND (reference sequence). CDR3 loop: CASVRGGSTDTQYF. The CDR3 bases are TGTGCCAGTGTCAGAGGGGGTAGCACAGATACGCAGTATTTT.

The chain recombines TRBV7-2 with TRBJ2-1; maybe TRBD1 (6 bases). Germline lookup yields CDR1 SGHTA and CDR2 FQGNSA. The CDR3 consists of 15 residues. Trimming removed 5 bases from V and 0 bases from J, with 11 bases in between. The CDR3 DNA sequence: TGTGCCAGCAGCCGCGACAGGAACTCCTACAATGAGCAGTTCTTC. Translation: CASSRDRNSYNEQFF.